This TCR beta chain emerged from a study of T cells in localized non-small cell lung cancer. V was clipped by 2 bases and J by 7 bases; unmatched bases: 8. From germline, CDR1 is SGHDT and CDR2 YYEEEE. This CDR3 comprises 15 residues. Remarks on this clone: Its antigen is as yet unknown.

Clones were sequenced by immunoSEQ multiplex PCR, and TCRdb holds only the in-frame ones, with some missing. The table shows approximately 35,000 clones, with approximately 92% occurring only once. Regarding the study as a whole: It was uninvolved adjacent lung that showed the highest T cell clonality, exceeding tumor.

This chain links TRBV5-6 with TRBJ1-5, with 8 bases matching TRBD1. The TCR comes from a female donor over 55 with stage I lung adenocarcinoma. The source material was peripheral blood, sampled before any cancer treatment. In DNA form, the CDR3 reads TGTGCCAGCAGCTTTGACGGACAGGGAAACCAGCCCCAGCATTTT. Amino acid sequence: CASSFDGQGNQPQHF.